These 24 T cell receptor beta chains originate from one sample sequenced in a study of OX40 agonist ivuxolimab in advanced cancers. Measured with immunoSEQ multiplex PCR; TCRdb has only the in-frame clones, and not every one. Among about 84,000 clones, approximately 89% were seen once, and the ten largest hold approximately 0.19%. The material sequenced was CD4+ or CD8+ T cells sorted from blood, taken in a trial of the OX40 agonist ivuxolimab. These TCRs come from an adult with an advanced solid tumor such as melanoma, head and neck, liver or kidney cancer.

This sequence joins TRBV5-1 and TRBJ1-3; D gene uncertain. The CDR3 runs to 13 residues. Trimming left V 1 base short and J 0 bases short, with 2 bases between. Germline assignment: CDR1 SGHRS and CDR2 YFSETQ. CDR3 bases: TGCGCCAGCAGCTTGTTCTCTGGAAACACCATATATTTT. It translates to CASSLFSGNTIYF.

V is TRBV28 and J is TRBJ2-7; the match to TRBD2 covers 7 bases. After removal of 6 bases from V and 2 bases from J, the junction contained 10 bases not matched to a gene. This CDR3 region has 15 residues. Germline V CDR1 and CDR2: MDHEN, SYDVKM. The CDR3 coding sequence is TGTGCCAGCAGCCACCGCGGGGGTAAGGCCTACGAGCAGTACGTC. Its translation is CASSHRGGKAYEQYV.

The V call is TRBV4-2, the J call TRBJ2-3; the D is unclear. Trimming removed 1 base at V and 1 base at J, with 12 bases between. Looked up from germline, CDR1 is LGHNA and CDR2 is YNFKEQ. This CDR3 region has 16 residues. The CDR3 here is CASSQVSALGTDTQYF. The CDR3 DNA sequence: TGTGCCAGCAGCCAAGTCTCGGCGTTGGGCACAGATACGCAGTATTTT.

The DNA of the CDR3 is TGTGCCAGCAGTTTTCAGAACTACGAGCAGTACTTC. Its protein is CASSFQNYEQYF. V and J are TRBV28 and TRBJ2-7; D is uncertain. The CDR3 spans 12 residues. Trimming cost V 3 bases and J 3 bases, with 6 bases left between them. Germline V CDR1 and CDR2: MDHEN, SYDVKM.

This clone has a single count. The genes are TRBV7-2 and TRBJ1-6, with no clear D. V was cut by 1 base and J by 9 bases, with 7 bases left in between. The CDR3 consists of 13 residues. The germline V gene encodes CDR1 SGHTA and CDR2 FQGNSA. The CDR3 bases are TGTGCCAGCAGCTTAGATCTGGGTTCACCCCTCCACTTT. It codes for CASSLDLGSPLHF.

The chain combines TRBV7-9 with TRBJ1-6, with 8 bases that match TRBD1. The CDR3 totals 16 residues. CDR1 and CDR2 (germline): SEHNR, FQNEAQ (reference sequence). The V gene end was trimmed by 4 bases and the J gene end by 4 bases; junction bases not matched to a gene: 6. CDR3 region: CASSSPRDRYNSPLHF. CDR3 sequence (DNA): TGTGCCAGCAGCTCCCCCCGGGACAGGTATAATTCACCCCTCCACTTT.

The chain joins TRBV6-5 to TRBJ1-2, with TRBD1 matching 7 bases. The V gene end was trimmed by 6 bases and the J gene end by 7 bases; junction bases not matched to a gene: 11. This CDR3 is built from 14 residues. Germline V gives CDR1 MNHEY, CDR2 SVGAGI. CDR3 residues: CASRTWQGVGGYTF. The CDR3 nucleotides are TGTGCCAGCAGGACGTGGCAGGGGGTAGGTGGCTACACCTTC.

The rearrangement links TRBV5-1 to TRBJ2-5; D is unresolved. V lost 2 bases to trimming and J lost 1 base, with 6 bases between them. The CDR3 is made up of 13 amino acids. Germline-derived CDR1 and CDR2 are SGHRS and YFSETQ. DNA of the CDR3: TGCGCCAGCAGCTTTTGGGGCCAAGAGACCCAGTACTTC. Its protein is CASSFWGQETQYF. Drawing the rest from reference TRBV5-1 and TRBJ2-5, the complete variable domain is KAGVTQTPRYLIKTRGQQVTLSCSPISGHRSVSWYQQTPGQGLQFLFEYFSETQRNKGNFPGRFSGRQFSNSRSEMNVSTLELGDSALYLCASSFWGQETQYFGPGTRLLVL.

This clone was picked up a small number of times. The V gene is TRBV15, the J gene TRBJ1-2; D is unclear. CDR3 length: 16 amino acids. The V end lost 3 bases, the J end lost 8 bases, and 22 bases lay between the germline ends. The V gene's germline CDR1 is LNHNV and CDR2 YYDKDF (reference sequence). The CDR3 protein is CATSSEIGLYGSGYTF. CDR3 bases: TGTGCCACCAGCAGCGAGATAGGCCTATACGGCAGCGGCTACACCTTC.

The chain carries TRBV11-3 and TRBJ2-5; 7 positions match TRBD1. This CDR3 comprises 16 residues. V lost 1 base and J lost 4; bases outside the gene matches: 9. CDR1 is SGHNT, CDR2 YENEEA, per germline. CDR3 DNA sequence: TGTGCCAGCAGCTTAGGCCTGGCACAGGGGATAGAGACCCAGTACTTC. It codes for CASSLGLAQGIETQYF.

This clone was recorded only once. CDR3 sequence: CASSFGGDYGYTF. The CDR3 bases are TGTGCCAGCAGCTTCGGCGGCGACTATGGCTACACCTTC. The chain links TRBV5-5 to TRBJ1-2; no reliable D call. Germline CDR1 SGHKS, CDR2 YYEKEE (reference sequence). This CDR3 is built from 13 residues. Trimming cost V 2 bases and J 3 bases, with 8 bases left between them.

The chain uses TRBV18 and TRBJ1-5; D may be TRBD1 (5 bases). The CDR3 contains 15 residues. V lost 2 bases and J 6 bases, leaving 14 bases between the germline ends. Germline V lookup: CDR1 KGHSH, CDR2 LQKENI. This CDR3 reads CASSPYQGQGQPQHF. The CDR3 bases are TGTGCCAGCTCACCATACCAGGGCCAGGGTCAGCCCCAGCATTTT.

The rearrangement uses TRBV6-5 and TRBJ1-6; no definite D call. The CDR3 has 14 amino acids. The germline V gene encodes CDR1 MNHEY and CDR2 SVGAGI. Between the trimmed V and J ends, which lost 0 bases and 7 bases, there was a span of 7 bases. As DNA, the CDR3 is TGTGCCAGCAGTTACTCGAATTCCAATTCACCCCTCCACTTT. Translating gives CASSYSNSNSPLHF.

The gene calls are TRBV9 and TRBJ1-1; D not resolved. The CDR3 consists of 15 residues. The germline CDR1 and CDR2 sequences are SGDLS and YYNGEE. Deletions cut 4 bases from V and 1 base from J, with 14 bases between. The CDR3 DNA reads TGTGCCAGCAGCCCCCGGGCCATTGGGAACACTGAAGCTTTCTTT. It encodes CASSPRAIGNTEAFF.

The chain has TRBV6-6 and TRBJ2-7; TRBD2 might be the D (5 bases). The V gene lost 4 bases and the J gene lost 7 bases, with 23 bases spanning the gap. The CDR3 is 16 residues long. Germline V lookup: CDR1 MNHNY, CDR2 SVGAGI (reference sequence). CDR3 in amino acids: CASSLVLGRRVTEQYV. Here the CDR3 DNA reads TGTGCCAGCAGTTTGGTTTTAGGGAGAAGAGTAACTGAGCAGTACGTC.

This chain joins TRBV7-2 and TRBJ2-7, with 7 bases identical to TRBD2. V was clipped by 1 base and J by 6 bases; unmatched bases: 3. The germline V gene has CDR1 SGHTA and CDR2 FQGNSA. The length of the CDR3 is 13 residues. The CDR3 spells CASSLGREREQYF. In DNA form, the CDR3 reads TGTGCCAGCAGCTTAGGGCGGGAGCGCGAGCAGTACTTC.

The V gene is TRBV18, the J gene TRBJ1-3; TRBD1 matches 8 bases. V was pared by 3 bases and J by 1 base, with 5 bases of the junction left unmatched. There are 16 residues in the CDR3. Germline V gene sequence: CDR1 KGHSH, CDR2 LQKENI. CDR3 sequence: CASSPGRQGSGNTIYF. The CDR3 DNA is TGTGCCAGCTCACCTGGAAGACAGGGGTCTGGAAACACCATATATTTT.

V and J are TRBV27 and TRBJ2-5, with D tentatively TRBD1 or TRBD2 (5 bases each). V lost 2 bases, J lost 7 bases, and 26 bases lay in between. CDR3 length: 18 residues. Germline values: CDR1 MNHEY, CDR2 SMNVEV (reference sequence). The CDR3 DNA reads as TGTGCCAGCAGTTTAGATTGGGGTAGGGGACGAGAAGGGGCGACCCAGTACTTC. This codes for CASSLDWGRGREGATQYF.

The V gene is TRBV7-2, the J gene TRBJ1-5; TRBD1 agrees at 7 bases. Per germline, CDR1 SGHTA and CDR2 FQGNSA. The CDR3 is 15 residues long. The ends lost 5 bases at V and 5 bases at J; junction bases unmatched: 9. The CDR3 DNA follows: TGTGCCAGCAGCACTGGACAGGTGATGGATCAGCCCCAGCATTTT. It is translated as CASSTGQVMDQPQHF.

V usage is TRBV5-4 and J usage is TRBJ2-2; tentatively, D is TRBD1 (5 bases). This CDR3 contains 16 residues. The germline CDR1 and CDR2 sequences are SGHNT and YYREEE (reference sequence). The germline V and J ends were trimmed by 2 bases and 0 bases, with 11 bases remaining between them. This chain's CDR3 is CASSFLRGSNTGELFF. The DNA of the CDR3 is TGTGCCAGCAGCTTTTTAAGGGGCTCGAACACCGGGGAGCTGTTTTTT. Full variable domain (outside the CDR3, taken from reference TRBV5-4 and TRBJ2-2): ETGVTQSPTHLIKTRGQQVTLRCSSQSGHNTVSWYQQALGQGPQFIFQYYREEENGRGNFPPRFSGLQFPNYSSELNVNALELDDSALYLCASSFLRGSNTGELFFGEGSRLTVL.

The chain uses TRBV7-9 and TRBJ1-2; D is uncertain. The V gene's germline CDR1 is SEHNR and CDR2 FQNEAQ (reference sequence). Trimming took 5 bases from V and 4 from J, leaving 8 bases between them. This CDR3 contains 12 residues. The CDR3 sequence is CASSEDVYGYTF. Here the CDR3 DNA reads TGTGCCAGCAGCGAGGACGTCTATGGCTACACCTTC.

The chain is built from TRBV7-9 and TRBJ2-3; D not certain. Between the trimmed V and J ends, which lost 6 bases and 3 bases, there was a span of 16 bases. The CDR3 sequence is 15 residues long. Germline V gene lookup returns CDR1 SEHNR and CDR2 FQNEAQ (reference sequence). CDR3 bases: TGTGCCAGCAGTCTGGTCCCCCACGAGACAGATACGCAGTATTTT. Amino acids: CASSLVPHETDTQYF. Full variable domain (missing parts from reference TRBV7-9 and TRBJ2-3): DTGVSQNPRHKITKRGQNVTFRCDPISEHNRLYWYRQTLGQGPEFLTYFQNEAQLEKSRLLSDRFSAERPKGSFSTLEIQRTEQGDSAMYLCASSLVPHETDTQYFGPGTRLTVL.

This clone came up once. V and J are TRBV7-2 and TRBJ2-3; the match to TRBD2 covers 8 bases. Germline CDR1 is SGHTA and CDR2 is FQGNSA. The CDR3 consists of 16 residues. Trimming removed 2 bases from V and 4 bases from J; junction bases left unmatched: 8. For the CDR3, the DNA is TGTGCCAGCAGCTTACGGGAGAGCGGGAGTGCAGATACGCAGTATTTT. It specifies CASSLRESGSADTQYF.

The chain is built from TRBV7-2 and TRBJ2-1; 13 bases agree with TRBD2. The CDR3 spans 18 residues. V lost 6 bases to trimming and J lost 0 bases; unmatched junction nucleotides: 8. In germline, CDR1 is SGHTA, CDR2 FQGNSA. The CDR3 region has the DNA TGTGCCAGCAGGGTAGGGAGGACTAGCGGGAGCTCCTACAATGAGCAGTTCTTC. Translation: CASRVGRTSGSSYNEQFF.